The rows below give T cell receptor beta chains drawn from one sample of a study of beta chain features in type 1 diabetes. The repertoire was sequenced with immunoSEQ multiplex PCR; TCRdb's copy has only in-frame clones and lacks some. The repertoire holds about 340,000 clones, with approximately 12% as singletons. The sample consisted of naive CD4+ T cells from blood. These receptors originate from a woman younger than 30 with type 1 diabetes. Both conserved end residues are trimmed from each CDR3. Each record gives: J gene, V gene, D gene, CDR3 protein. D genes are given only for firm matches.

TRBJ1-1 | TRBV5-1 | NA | ASSFTVSTEAF
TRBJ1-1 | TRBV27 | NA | ASSLEGGGTEAF
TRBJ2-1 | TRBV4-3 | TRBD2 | ASSQEAGASGRWDNEQF
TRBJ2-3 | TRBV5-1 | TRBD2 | ASSRVGLVTDTQY
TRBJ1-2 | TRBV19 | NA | ASSIATDTPGYT
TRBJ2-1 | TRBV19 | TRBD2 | ASSMPSGMFNEQF
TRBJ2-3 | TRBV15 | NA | ATSSIRAPRGTDTQY
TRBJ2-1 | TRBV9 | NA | ASSQTSGVGEQF
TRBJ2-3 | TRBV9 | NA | ASSPRGVDTQY
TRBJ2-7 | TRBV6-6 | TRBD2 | ASNTAGAVYEQY
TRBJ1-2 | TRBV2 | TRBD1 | ASSERSGTGNYGYT
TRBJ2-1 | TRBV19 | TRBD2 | ASSALAGGPNEQF
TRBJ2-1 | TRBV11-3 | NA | ASSLVPPRLVCNEQF
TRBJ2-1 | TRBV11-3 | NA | ASSSELDGDYNEQF
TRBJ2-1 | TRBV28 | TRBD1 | ASRDRGFGEQF
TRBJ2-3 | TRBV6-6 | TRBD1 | ASSSPLDRPDTQY
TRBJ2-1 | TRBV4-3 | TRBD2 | ASSQATSDYNEQF
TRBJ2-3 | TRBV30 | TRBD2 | AWSGGAGVKDTQY
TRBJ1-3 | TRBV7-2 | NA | ASSLTGLSGNTIY
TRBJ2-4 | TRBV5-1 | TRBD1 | ASSLETGVNIQY
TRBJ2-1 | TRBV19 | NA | ASSISHIKYNEQF
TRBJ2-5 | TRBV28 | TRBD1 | ASSPWEGTGGRWETQY
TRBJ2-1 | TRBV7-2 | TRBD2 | ASSLGGREGDEQF
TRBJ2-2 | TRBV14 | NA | ASSPRTGQRNTGELF
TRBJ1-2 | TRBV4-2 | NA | ASRGLRERGGYT
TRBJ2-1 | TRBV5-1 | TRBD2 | ASSLGASGSNEQF
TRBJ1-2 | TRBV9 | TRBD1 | ASSVQGDNYGYT
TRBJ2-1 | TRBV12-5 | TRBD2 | ASGLVLGPGLAGGGYNEQF
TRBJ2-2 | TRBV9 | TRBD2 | ASSVSGRVNTGELF
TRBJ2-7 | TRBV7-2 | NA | ASSLSVSYEQY
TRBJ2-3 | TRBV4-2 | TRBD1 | ASSLEGGQATDTQY
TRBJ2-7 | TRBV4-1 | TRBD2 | ASSQGLVEEQY
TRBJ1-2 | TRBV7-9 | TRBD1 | ASSGGQGDYGYT
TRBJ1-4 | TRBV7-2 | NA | ASSLLGGEEKLF
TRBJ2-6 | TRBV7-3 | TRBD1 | ASSPTGGATGANVLT
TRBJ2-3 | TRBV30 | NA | AWSSGQPDTQY
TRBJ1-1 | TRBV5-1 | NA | ASSLVQRNTEAF
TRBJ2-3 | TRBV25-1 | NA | ASSELTRTQY
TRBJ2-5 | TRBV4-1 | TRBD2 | ASSQRGLAVPLETQY
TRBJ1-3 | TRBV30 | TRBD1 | AWSVGTVGNTIY
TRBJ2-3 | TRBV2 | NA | ASSPGLVTDTQY
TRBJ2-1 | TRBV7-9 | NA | ASRKEVPYNEQF